Below, 7 T cell receptor beta chains from the same sample are listed, as sequenced in a study of human T cells and chemical hapten exposure. Time point reported: pre-sensitization, week 0. The sample's treatment: therapeutic diphenylcyclopropenone sensitization with weekly scalp DPC. TCRdb used MiXCR to reprocess the RACE reads, holding one entry per CDR3 protein. The sample includes some 200,000 distinct CDR3 sequences, roughly 30% of them seen just once. This specimen consisted of whole blood, obtained in connection with sensitization to the hapten diphenylcyclopropenone (DPC). The receptor set was obtained from a woman aged 25-40 years with alopecia areata. Some clones in this sample may be carry-over from other donors' samples.

This clonotype was observed a few times. The V gene is TRBV7-2, the J gene TRBJ1-2; TRBD1 matches at 8 bases. CDR3 length: 14 residues. Germline CDR1 reads SGHTA; CDR2 reads FQGNSA. J was trimmed by 4 bases and V by 5 bases; bases with no gene match: 6. The CDR3 DNA follows: TGTGCCAGCAGCATGGGACAGGCCGTCTATGGCTACACCTTC. It yields the protein CASSMGQAVYGYTF.

This chain links TRBV7-2 with TRBJ1-2; TRBD1 is a possible D gene (5 bases). There are 16 residues in the CDR3. V was clipped by 4 bases and J by 4 bases, with 19 bases between them. Germline V lookup: CDR1 SGHTA, CDR2 FQGNSA. The CDR3 DNA is TGTGCCAGCAGCTCGTCACCAGCGGGACGGAGCTATGGCTACACCTTC. Translating it yields CASSSSPAGRSYGYTF. Full variable domain (rest looked up from reference TRBV7-2 and TRBJ1-2): GAGVSQSPSNKVTEKGKDVELRCDPISGHTALYWYRQSLGQGLEFLIYFQGNSAPDKSGLPSDRFSAERTGGSVSTLTIQRTQQEDSAVYLCASSSSPAGRSYGYTFGSGTRLTVV.

This clonotype was recorded a few times. The chain's CDR3 is CSASGSTDTQYF. The CDR3 DNA follows: TGCAGTGCTTCCGGGAGCACAGATACGCAGTATTTT. The chain recombines TRBV20-1 with TRBJ2-3; D remains ambiguous. V was pared by 5 bases and J by 0 bases, with 6 bases between. The CDR3 has 12 residues. Germline lookup yields CDR1 DFQATT and CDR2 SNEGSKA (reference sequence).

This clonotype was found a few times. The CDR3 protein is CASSLQRAEQFF. The CDR3 nucleotides read TGTGCCAGCAGTCTACAGCGGGCTGAGCAGTTCTTC. The V call is TRBV28, the J call TRBJ2-1; possibly TRBD2 for D (6 bases). The CDR3 extends over 12 amino acids. Trimming took off 5 bases at V and 9 bases at J, with 11 bases between the two ends. CDR1 and CDR2 from the germline V gene are MDHEN and SYDVKM.

In its sample, this clonotype was seen many times. The chain combines TRBV2 with TRBJ2-1, with 7 bases lining up with TRBD2. Germline V gives CDR1 SNHLY, CDR2 FYNNEI. The CDR3 totals 16 residues. After removal of 3 bases from V and 6 bases from J, the junction contained 11 bases not matched to a gene. The CDR3 region has the DNA TGTGCCAGCAGTGAGTTTGGGGGAGGGCCGGTCAATGAGCAGTTCTTC. Translation: CASSEFGGGPVNEQFF.

The sample holds one count of this clonotype. The chain joins TRBV4-1 to TRBJ1-6; D may be TRBD1 (5 bases). Germline CDR1 MGHRA, CDR2 YSYEKL. The germline V and J ends were trimmed by 0 bases and 3 bases, with 9 bases remaining between them. This CDR3 has 16 amino acids. The CDR3 is CASSQDPGGYNSPLHF. In nucleotides, the CDR3 is TGCGCCAGCAGCCAAGATCCGGGGGGCTATAATTCACCCCTCCACTTT.

The chain employs TRBV7-9 and TRBJ2-2; D ambiguous. The CDR3 is 17 residues long. Germline CDR1 and CDR2: SEHNR and FQNEAQ (reference sequence). The V gene lost 4 bases and the J gene lost 3 bases, with 18 bases spanning the gap. Here the CDR3 DNA reads TGTGCCAGCAGCTCGAACCCATTGCTTCATCACACCGGGGAGCTGTTTTTT. Translation: CASSSNPLLHHTGELFF.